Reported below is one TCR beta chain. As yet, its antigen is unknown. Clones were sequenced by immunoSEQ multiplex PCR, and TCRdb holds only the in-frame ones, with some missing. The table records under 8,500 clones, about 80% of them present only once. The sample is drawn from a study of immune evolution from preneoplasia to lung adenocarcinoma. Study-level points and caveats: Later-stage lesions appeared to have more T cells, more diversity, less clonality. Top clone frequencies peaked in normal lung, apparently declining through invasive adenocarcinoma.

The sequence derives from a person aged 55-80 years with lung adenocarcinoma. Specimen: FFPE adjacent normal lung tissue.

CDR3 nucleotides: TGTGCCAGCAGTCCTGGGACAGGGAGGAAGTACATTCAGTACTTC. Protein sequence: CASSPGTGRKYIQYF. V usage is TRBV6-6 and J usage is TRBJ2-4, with 9 bases aligning to TRBD1. Germline V gene data show CDR1 as MNHNY and CDR2 as SVGAGI (reference sequence). The CDR3 sequence is 15 residues long. The J segment lost 8 bases and the V segment lost 5 bases, leaving 10 bases of the junction unmatched.